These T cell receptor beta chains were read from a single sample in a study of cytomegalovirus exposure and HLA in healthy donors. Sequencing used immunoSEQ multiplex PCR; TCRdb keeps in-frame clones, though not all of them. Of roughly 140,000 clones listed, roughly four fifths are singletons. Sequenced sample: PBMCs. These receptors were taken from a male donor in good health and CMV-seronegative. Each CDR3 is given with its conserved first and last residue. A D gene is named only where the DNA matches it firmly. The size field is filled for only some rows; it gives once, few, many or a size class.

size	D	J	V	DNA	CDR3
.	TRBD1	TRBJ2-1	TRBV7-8	TGTGCCAGCAGCTTAAGACAGGGAACTGAGCAGTTCTTC	CASSLRQGTEQFF
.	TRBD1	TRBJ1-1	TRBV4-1	TGCGCCAGCAGCTTTTATGGGACAGGGTCTTCTGAAGCTTTCTTT	CASSFYGTGSSEAFF
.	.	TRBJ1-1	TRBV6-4	TGTGCCAGCAGTGACTACGAGACGGGGACGGAGGGGCCTTACACTGAAGCTTTCTTT	CASSDYETGTEGPYTEAFF
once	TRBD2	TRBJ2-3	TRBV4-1	TGCGCCAGCAGCCAAGAGCGGGCTAGCGGGAGCACAGATACGCAGTATTTT	CASSQERASGSTDTQYF
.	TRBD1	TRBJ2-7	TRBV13	TGTGCCAGCAGCTATCAGACAGGGGGGTACGAGCAGTACTTC	CASSYQTGGYEQYF
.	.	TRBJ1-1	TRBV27	TGTGCCAGCAGTCCCGGTCTGGGGGCTGGCACTGAAGCTTTCTTT	CASSPGLGAGTEAFF
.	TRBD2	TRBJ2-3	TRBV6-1	TGTGCCAGCAGTGTACAAGCGGGAGCCACAGATACGCAGTATTTT	CASSVQAGATDTQYF
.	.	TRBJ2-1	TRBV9	TGTGCCAGCAGCGTAGCTCTACTAGGGGGGGATGAGCAGTTCTTC	CASSVALLGGDEQFF
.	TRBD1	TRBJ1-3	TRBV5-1	TGCGCCACCAAACAGGGGTCTGGTTCTGGAAACACCATATATTTT	CATKQGSGSGNTIYF
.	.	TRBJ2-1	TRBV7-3	TGTGCCAGCAGCTTACAGGGCGGCAATGAGCAGTTCTTC	CASSLQGGNEQFF
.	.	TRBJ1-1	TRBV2	TGTGCCAGCAGTGGAGAGGGTGAAGCTTTCTTT	CASSGEGEAFF
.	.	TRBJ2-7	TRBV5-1	TGCGCCAGCAGGAGGGACACTAACTCCTACGAGCAGTACTTC	CASRRDTNSYEQYF
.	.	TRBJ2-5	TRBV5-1	TGCGCCAGCAGCTCCCTCGGGGGAGGCCAAGAGACCCAGTACTTC	CASSSLGGGQETQYF
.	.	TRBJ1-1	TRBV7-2	TGTGCCAGCAGCGCGGGGGGGGCCGCATTGAACACTGAAGCTTTCTTT	CASSAGGAALNTEAFF
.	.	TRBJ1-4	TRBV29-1	TGCAGCGTTGAAGACTCTGAGACAGGAAAACTGTTTTTT	CSVEDSETGKLFF
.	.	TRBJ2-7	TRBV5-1	TGCGCCAGCAGCTTGGAGGGGCCGACCTACGAGCAGTACTTC	CASSLEGPTYEQYF
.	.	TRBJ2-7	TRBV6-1	TGTGCCAGCAGTGAGATCCCTACCTACGAGCAGTACTTC	CASSEIPTYEQYF
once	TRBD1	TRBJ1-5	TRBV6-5	TGTGCCAGCAGTCCCGGACAGGGGAATCAGCCCCAGCATTTT	CASSPGQGNQPQHF
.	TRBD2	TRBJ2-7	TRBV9	TGTGCCAGCAGCTTAAGGACTAGCGGGAGACCCAACGAGCAGTACTTC	CASSLRTSGRPNEQYF
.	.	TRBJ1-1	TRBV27	TGTGCCAGCAGTTATCAGGGTTCCACTGAAGCTTTCTTT	CASSYQGSTEAFF
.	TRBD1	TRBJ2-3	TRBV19	TGTGCCAGTAGTATCAAGATTAACAGGGGTTTTCCGAATACGCAGTATTTT	CASSIKINRGFPNTQYF
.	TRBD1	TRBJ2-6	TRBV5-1	TGCGCCAGCAGCTTGGTCCCAGGGGGCTCTGGGGCCAACGTCCTGACTTTC	CASSLVPGGSGANVLTF
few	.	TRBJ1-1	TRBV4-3	TGCGCCAGCAGCCAAGATCGAGGAGGGACGGGCACTGAAGCTTTCTTT	CASSQDRGGTGTEAFF
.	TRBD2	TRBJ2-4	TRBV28	TGTGCCAGCAGTTTCGGGGGGTTTATAGACATTCAGTACTTC	CASSFGGFIDIQYF
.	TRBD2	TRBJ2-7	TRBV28	TGTGCCAGCAGCACTATAGCGGGAGTCTACGAGCAGTACTTC	CASSTIAGVYEQYF
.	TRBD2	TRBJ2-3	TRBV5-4	TGTGCCAGCAGCGTAAGTAGCGGGAACGAAGATACGCAGTATTTT	CASSVSSGNEDTQYF
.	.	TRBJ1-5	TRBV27	TGTGCCAGCAGTTTGACACAGGAATATAGCAATCAGCCCCAGCATTTT	CASSLTQEYSNQPQHF
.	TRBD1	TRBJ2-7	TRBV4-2	TGTGCCAGCAGCCAAGAGACAGGGCCCTATAGCTCCTACGAGCAGTACTTC	CASSQETGPYSSYEQYF
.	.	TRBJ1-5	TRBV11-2	TGTGCCAGCAGCTTAGATGGGGGCGGTGGTCAGCCCCAGCATTTT	CASSLDGGGGQPQHF
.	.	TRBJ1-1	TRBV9	TGTGCCAGCAGCGTAGCCGGGTATGGGACTGAAGCTTTCTTT	CASSVAGYGTEAFF
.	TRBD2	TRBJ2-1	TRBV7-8	TGTGCCAGCAGCTCTAGCGGGACTAGGGATTACAATGAGCAGTTCTTC	CASSSSGTRDYNEQFF
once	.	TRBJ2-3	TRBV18	TGTGCCAGCTCACCGGGTACCGGGACTAGCACAGATACGCAGTATTTT	CASSPGTGTSTDTQYF
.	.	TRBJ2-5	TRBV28	TGTGCCAGCAGTTTATCATGGCAGGCTCAAGAGACCCAGTACTTC	CASSLSWQAQETQYF
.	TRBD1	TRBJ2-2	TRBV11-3	TGTGCCAGCCGGACAGGCGCCGGGGAGCTGTTTTTT	CASRTGAGELFF
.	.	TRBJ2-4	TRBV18	TGCGCCAGCTCACCAACCACGGTCGCTACAGCCAAAAACATTCAGTACTTC	CASSPTTVATAKNIQYF
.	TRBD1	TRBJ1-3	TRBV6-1	TGTGCCGGCAGAGAACAGGGGGCTGCTGGAAACACCATATATTTT	CAGREQGAAGNTIYF
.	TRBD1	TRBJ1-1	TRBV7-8	TGTGCCAGCAGCTCGGGACAGGGGGCATTGGGAGCTTTCTTT	CASSSGQGALGAFF
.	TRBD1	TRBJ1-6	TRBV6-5	TGTGCCAGCAGAGGGACAGAGGATAATTCACCCCTCCACTTT	CASRGTEDNSPLHF